Listed below are T cell receptor beta chains from one sample, sequenced in a study of cytomegalovirus exposure and HLA in healthy donors. Libraries were prepared by immunoSEQ multiplex PCR; TCRdb keeps only in-frame clonotypes and omits some of them. The repertoire holds more than 100,000 clones, with over 70% as singletons. The sample taken for sequencing was PBMCs. Receptors were obtained from a woman aged 40 to 49 in good health and CMV-seronegative. The conserved cysteine and the conserved F or W are not part of the CDR3 here.

>TRBV28|TRBJ1-4
ASSLNRDSPELTNEKLF
>TRBV19|TRBJ1-1
ASLQPGQGAMAF
>TRBV7-3|TRBJ2-3
ASSPGTGGSDTQY
>TRBV4-1|TRBJ1-1
ASSQHRGGPPNTEAF
>TRBV7-2|TRBJ2-1
ASSYAGTGVYNEQF
>TRBV19|TRBJ1-4
ASSMKQNEKLF
>TRBV19|TRBJ1-1
ASRNVGRWNTEAF
>TRBV18|TRBJ1-1
ASSPGQGNTEAF
>TRBV6-4|TRBJ1-4
ASTPSEFATATNEKLF
>TRBV5-4|TRBJ2-2
ASSLQGGGELF
>TRBV19|TRBJ1-2
ASSMLDSLSPVGYT
>TRBV19|TRBJ2-2
ASSIIPGGGAGGELF
>TRBV30|TRBJ2-7
AWSGVTGGFEQY
>TRBV7-2|TRBJ1-5
ASSLVAGGNQPQH
>TRBV7-9|TRBJ2-7
ASSLTGDEQY
>TRBV7-9|TRBJ2-7
SSSKNLVVSYEQY
>TRBV30|TRBJ2-1
AWSETSAYNEQF
>TRBV28|TRBJ1-1
ASRPPGTGMNTEAF
>TRBV29-1|TRBJ2-4
SSISGGVGNIQY
>TRBV18|TRBJ1-2
ASSSTVGLGGYT
>TRBV27|TRBJ1-1
ASSLWGISNTEAF
>TRBV10-3|TRBJ2-1
AINRDGTSGGAQLF
>TRBV6-4|TRBJ2-6
ASSERDRGLSGANVLT
>TRBV28|TRBJ1-1
ASLNRQAEAF
>TRBV4-2|TRBJ2-2
ASSQEGGGADTGELF
>TRBV14|TRBJ1-2
ASSPGLPGYGYT
>TRBV7-3|TRBJ2-1
ASSLTSAGLINEQF
>TRBV7-7|TRBJ2-1
ASSQGLAVAQGEQF
>TRBV7-9|TRBJ1-5
ASSFGDSNQPQH
>TRBV7-2|TRBJ2-2
ASTPGRGRSNTGELF
>TRBV14|TRBJ2-3
ASSSLEGDSSTDTQY
>TRBV7-8|TRBJ2-2
ASSASGGPTGELF
>TRBV6-6|TRBJ2-5
ASNREGGQETQY
>TRBV5-4|TRBJ2-7
ASSLFGMSYEQY
>TRBV6-5|TRBJ1-2
ASNLDGSYGYT
>TRBV4-1|TRBJ1-3
ASSQEQDSSGNTIY
>TRBV5-4|TRBJ1-2
ASLGPAKDGYT
>TRBV7-9|TRBJ2-1
ASSQDGNRLNEQF
>TRBV19|TRBJ2-7
ASSTSGRSEQY
>TRBV12-5|TRBJ1-1
ASRPSGEVGTEAF
>TRBV7-2|TRBJ2-2
ASSVISGWSGELF
>TRBV5-1|TRBJ2-5
ASSLILRETQY